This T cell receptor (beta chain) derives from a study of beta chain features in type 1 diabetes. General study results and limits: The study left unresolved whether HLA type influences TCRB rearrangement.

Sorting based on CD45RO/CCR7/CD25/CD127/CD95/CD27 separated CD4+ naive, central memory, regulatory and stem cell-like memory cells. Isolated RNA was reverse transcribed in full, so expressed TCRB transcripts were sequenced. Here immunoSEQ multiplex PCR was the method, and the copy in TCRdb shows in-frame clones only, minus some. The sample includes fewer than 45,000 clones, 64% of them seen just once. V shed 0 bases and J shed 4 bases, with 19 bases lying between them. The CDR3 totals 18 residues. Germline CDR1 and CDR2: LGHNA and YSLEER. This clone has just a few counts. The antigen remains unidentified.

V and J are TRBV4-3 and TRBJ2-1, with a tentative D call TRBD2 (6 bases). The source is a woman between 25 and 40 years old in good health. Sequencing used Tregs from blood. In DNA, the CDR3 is TGCGCCAGCAGCCAAGATCGGGATACCGGGACTCGGTACAATGAGCAGTTCTTC. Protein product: CASSQDRDTGTRYNEQFF.